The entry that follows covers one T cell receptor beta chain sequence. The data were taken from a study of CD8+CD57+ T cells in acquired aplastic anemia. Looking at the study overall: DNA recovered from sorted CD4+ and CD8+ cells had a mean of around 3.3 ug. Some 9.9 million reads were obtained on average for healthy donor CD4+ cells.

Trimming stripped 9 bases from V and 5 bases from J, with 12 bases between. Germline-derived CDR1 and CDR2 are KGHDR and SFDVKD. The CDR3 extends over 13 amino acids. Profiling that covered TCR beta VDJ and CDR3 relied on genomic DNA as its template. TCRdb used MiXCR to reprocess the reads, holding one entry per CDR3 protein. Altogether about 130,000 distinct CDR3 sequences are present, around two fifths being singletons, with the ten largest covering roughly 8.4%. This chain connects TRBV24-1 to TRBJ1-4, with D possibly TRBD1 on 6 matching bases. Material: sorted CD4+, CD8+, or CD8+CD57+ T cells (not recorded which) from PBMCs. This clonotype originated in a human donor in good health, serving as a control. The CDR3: CATASGQNEKLFF. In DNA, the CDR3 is TGTGCCACCGCGTCTGGACAGAATGAAAAACTGTTTTTT.